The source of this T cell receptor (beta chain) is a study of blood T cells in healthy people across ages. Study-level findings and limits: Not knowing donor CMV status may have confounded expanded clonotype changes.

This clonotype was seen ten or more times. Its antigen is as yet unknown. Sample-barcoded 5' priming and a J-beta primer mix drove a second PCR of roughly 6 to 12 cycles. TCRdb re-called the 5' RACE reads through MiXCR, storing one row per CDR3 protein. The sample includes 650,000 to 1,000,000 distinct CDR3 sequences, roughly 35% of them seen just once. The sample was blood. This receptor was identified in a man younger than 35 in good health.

The CDR3 nucleotides read TGTGCCAGCAGTGGACTAGCGGGGGCCTACAATGAGCAGTACTTC. Translating gives CASSGLAGAYNEQYF. V usage is TRBV6-1 and J usage is TRBJ2-1; 12 bases match TRBD2. The J call may be mistaken, given a closer DNA end match to TRBJ2-7. The V gene's germline CDR1 is MNHNS and CDR2 SASEGT. This CDR3 has 15 amino acids.